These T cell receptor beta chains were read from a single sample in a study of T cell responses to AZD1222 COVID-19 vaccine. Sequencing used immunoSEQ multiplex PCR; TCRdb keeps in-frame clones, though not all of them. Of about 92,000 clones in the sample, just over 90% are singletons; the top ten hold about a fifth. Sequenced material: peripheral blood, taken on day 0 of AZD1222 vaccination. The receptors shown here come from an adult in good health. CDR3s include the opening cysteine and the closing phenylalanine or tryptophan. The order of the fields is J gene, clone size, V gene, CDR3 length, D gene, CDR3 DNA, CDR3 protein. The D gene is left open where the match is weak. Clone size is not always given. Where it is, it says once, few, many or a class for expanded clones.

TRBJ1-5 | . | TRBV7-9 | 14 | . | TGTGCCAGCAGCTATATAGACAGCAATCAGCCCCAGCATTTT | CASSYIDSNQPQHF
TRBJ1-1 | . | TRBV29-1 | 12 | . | TGCAGCGTTGAATACCCAAGTTTTGAAGCTTTCTTT | CSVEYPSFEAFF
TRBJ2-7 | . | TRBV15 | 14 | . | TGTGCCACCAGCAGAGGGGCAGGGGCCTACGAGCAGTACTTC | CATSRGAGAYEQYF
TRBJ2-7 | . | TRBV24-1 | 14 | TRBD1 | TGTGCCACCCAGGGGACAGCCCTACAGGACAAGCAGTACTTC | CATQGTALQDKQYF
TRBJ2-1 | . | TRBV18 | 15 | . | TGTGCCAGCTCACCGGGCAGGCCCGATTACAATGAGCAGTTCTTC | CASSPGRPDYNEQFF
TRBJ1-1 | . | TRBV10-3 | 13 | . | TGTGCCTTCCGGGCGGCAGGGAACACTGAAGCTTTCTTT | CAFRAAGNTEAFF
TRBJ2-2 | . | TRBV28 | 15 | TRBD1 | TGTGCCAGCAGTTCGACAGGGGGCGGCACCGGGGAGCTGTTTTTT | CASSSTGGGTGELFF
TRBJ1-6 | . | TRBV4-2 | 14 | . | TGTGCCAGCAGCCAAGATCGGATAAGTTCACCCCTCCACTTT | CASSQDRISSPLHF
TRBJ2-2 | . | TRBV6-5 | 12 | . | TGTGCCAGCAGTTACGGGGCCGGGGAGCTGTTTTTT | CASSYGAGELFF
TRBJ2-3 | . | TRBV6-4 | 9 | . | TGTGCCAACCGAAATACGCAGTATTTT | CANRNTQYF
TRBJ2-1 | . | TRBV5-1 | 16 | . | TGCGCCAGCAGCTTGGCAGGGACTTACTCCTACAATGAGCAGTTCTTC | CASSLAGTYSYNEQFF
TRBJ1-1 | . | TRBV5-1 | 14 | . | TGCGCCAGCAGCCCGGGGCCTTCGAACACTGAAGCTTTCTTT | CASSPGPSNTEAFF
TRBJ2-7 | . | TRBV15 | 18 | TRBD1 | TGTGCCACCAGCAGAGATTACGGAACAGGGGGCATTTTCTACGAGCAGTACTTC | CATSRDYGTGGIFYEQYF
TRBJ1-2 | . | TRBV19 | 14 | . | TGTGCCAGTAGTAATACGAACAGGGCCTATGGCTACACCTTC | CASSNTNRAYGYTF
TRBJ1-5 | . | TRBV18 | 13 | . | TGTGCCAGCTCACCACTGGGGATACAGCCCCAGCATTTT | CASSPLGIQPQHF
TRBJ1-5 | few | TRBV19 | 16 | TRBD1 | TGTGCCAGTAGTATGGGTTCCAGGGGGGGCAATCAGCCCCAGCATTTT | CASSMGSRGGNQPQHF
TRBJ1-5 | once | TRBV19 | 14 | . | TGTGCCAGTACCCCACGGGGGGGCAGGCAGCCCCAGCATTTT | CASTPRGGRQPQHF
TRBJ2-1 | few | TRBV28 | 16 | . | TGTGCCAGCAGTCCGGGACTCTCGAGCTCCTACAATGAGCAGTTCTTC | CASSPGLSSSYNEQFF
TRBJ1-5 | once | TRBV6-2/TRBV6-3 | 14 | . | TGTGCCAGCAGTTACTCCGGTGAGGTGCAGCCCCAGCATTTT | CASSYSGEVQPQHF
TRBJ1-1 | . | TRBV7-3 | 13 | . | TGTGCCAGCAGCAAGATGGTTGGCACTGAAGCTTTCTTT | CASSKMVGTEAFF
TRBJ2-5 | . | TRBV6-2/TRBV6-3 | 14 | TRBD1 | TGTGCCAGCAGTCTCCAGGGGGCCGGAGAGACCCAGTACTTC | CASSLQGAGETQYF
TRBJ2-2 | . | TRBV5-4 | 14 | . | TGTGCCAGCAGCTTGGTTCAGGTCAGCGGGGAGCTGTTTTTT | CASSLVQVSGELFF
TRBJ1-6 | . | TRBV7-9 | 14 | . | TGTGCCAGCAGCGCTCTCTGGGAGCAGTGGGTGCTGCACTTT | CASSALWEQWVLHF
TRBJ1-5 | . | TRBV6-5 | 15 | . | TGTGCCAGCAGTTACTCGAACCCCAGGGGCCAGCCCCAGCATTTT | CASSYSNPRGQPQHF
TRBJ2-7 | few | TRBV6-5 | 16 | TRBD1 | TGTGCCAGCAGTTACTCCCCGGGACAGGGCTTCTACGAGCAGTACTTC | CASSYSPGQGFYEQYF
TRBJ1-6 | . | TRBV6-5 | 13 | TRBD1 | TGTGCCAGCACCGGGACAGTAAATTCACCCCTCCACTTT | CASTGTVNSPLHF
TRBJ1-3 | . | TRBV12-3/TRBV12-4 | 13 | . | TGTGCCAGCAGTGAGTATCCTGGAAACACCATATATTTT | CASSEYPGNTIYF
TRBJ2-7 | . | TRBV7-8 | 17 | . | TGTGCCAGCAGCTTGGGGGTTGCGGGGCAGGGGCCCTACGAGCAGTACTTC | CASSLGVAGQGPYEQYF
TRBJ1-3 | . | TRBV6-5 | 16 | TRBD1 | TGTGCCAGCAGTTACTCCGGCAGGGGGACGGGAAACACCATATATTTT | CASSYSGRGTGNTIYF
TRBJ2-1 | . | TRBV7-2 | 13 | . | TGTGCCAGCAGCGGGAACAGGGACAATGAGCAGTTCTTC | CASSGNRDNEQFF
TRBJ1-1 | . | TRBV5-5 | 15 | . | TGTGCCAGCAGCTTGGCACAGGGATGGGACACTGAAGCTTTCTTT | CASSLAQGWDTEAFF
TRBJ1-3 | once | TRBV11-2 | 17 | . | TGTGCCAGCAGCTTAGATCAACGGCAGACCTCTGGAAACACCATATATTTT | CASSLDQRQTSGNTIYF
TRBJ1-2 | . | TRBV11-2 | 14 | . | TGTGCCAGCAGCTTAGGGGCGGAGGGGTATGGCTACACCTTC | CASSLGAEGYGYTF
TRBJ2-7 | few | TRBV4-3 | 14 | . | TGCGCCAGCAGCCAAGAATTCACCCCCTACGAGCAGTACTTC | CASSQEFTPYEQYF
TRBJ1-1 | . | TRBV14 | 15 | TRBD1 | TGTGCCAGCAGCCAAGCCCTGACAGGGTCCACTGAAGCTTTCTTT | CASSQALTGSTEAFF
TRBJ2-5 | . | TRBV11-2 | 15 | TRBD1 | TGTGCCAGCAGCTTCAGTGGGACAGCCCAAGAGACCCAGTACTTC | CASSFSGTAQETQYF
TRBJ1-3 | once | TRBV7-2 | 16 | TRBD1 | TGTGCCAGCAGCCCCGGACAGGTCCTCTCTGGAAACACCATATATTTT | CASSPGQVLSGNTIYF
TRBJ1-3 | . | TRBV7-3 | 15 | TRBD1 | TGTGCCAGCAGTTCCCAGGGGGCGCCGGGAAACACCATATATTTT | CASSSQGAPGNTIYF
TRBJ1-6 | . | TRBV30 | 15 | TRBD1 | TGTGCCTGGATGCCCACAGGGGGTTATAATTCACCCCTCCACTTT | CAWMPTGGYNSPLHF
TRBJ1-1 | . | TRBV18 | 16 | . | TGTGCCAGCTCACCACCGGGCGGAGGGAGGAACACTGAAGCTTTCTTT | CASSPPGGGRNTEAFF
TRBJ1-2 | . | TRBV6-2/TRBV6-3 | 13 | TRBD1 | TGTGCCAGCAGTGGAGACAGGGGTGGAGGCTACACCTTC | CASSGDRGGGYTF
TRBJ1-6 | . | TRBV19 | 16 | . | TGTGCCAGTAGCACGGACAGTATCTCCTATAATTCACCCCTCCACTTT | CASSTDSISYNSPLHF
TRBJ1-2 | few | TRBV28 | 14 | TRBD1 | TGTGCCAGCCTAATAATGGGACAGCTTTATGGCTACACCTTC | CASLIMGQLYGYTF
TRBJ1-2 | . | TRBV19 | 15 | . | TGTGCCAGTAGTACCATGGGGTTGACGGTTGGCGGCTACACCTTC | CASSTMGLTVGGYTF
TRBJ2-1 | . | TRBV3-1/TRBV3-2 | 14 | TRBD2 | TGTGCCAGCAGCCTGACTAGCGGGGATGGAAAGCAGTTCTTC | CASSLTSGDGKQFF
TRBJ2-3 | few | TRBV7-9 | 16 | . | TGTGCCAGCAGCTCGCAAGGGTCGACTAGCACAGATACGCAGTATTTT | CASSSQGSTSTDTQYF
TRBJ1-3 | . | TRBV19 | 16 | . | TGTGCCAGTAGTTCCCGGGACACTAACTCTGGAAACACCATATATTTT | CASSSRDTNSGNTIYF
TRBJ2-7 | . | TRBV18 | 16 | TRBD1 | TGTGCCAGCTCACCGCTCGGACAGGGGAGCTCCTACGAGCAGTACTTC | CASSPLGQGSSYEQYF
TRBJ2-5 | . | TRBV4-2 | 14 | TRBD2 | TGTGCCAGCAGCCCGGGACTAGCGGGGGAGACCCAGTACTTC | CASSPGLAGETQYF
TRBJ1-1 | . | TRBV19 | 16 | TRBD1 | TGTGCCAGTATATATGGGACAGGGGCATTGAACACTGAAGCTTTCTTT | CASIYGTGALNTEAFF
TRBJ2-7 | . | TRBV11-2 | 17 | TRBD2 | TGTGCCAGCAGCTTAACCGGGGGGGGAGTAGAGGTGTCTGAGCAGTACTTC | CASSLTGGGVEVSEQYF
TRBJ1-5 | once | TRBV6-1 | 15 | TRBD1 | TGTGCCAGCAGTGAACTGGACAGGGGACATCAGCCCCAGCATTTT | CASSELDRGHQPQHF
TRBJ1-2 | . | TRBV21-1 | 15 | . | TGTGCCAGCAGCAAACGACAGGGAGGAGGCTATGGCTACACCTTC | CASSKRQGGGYGYTF
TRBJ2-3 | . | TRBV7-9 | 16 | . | TGTGCCAGCAGCCCCTGGTCGCGGGGTAGCACAGATACGCAGTATTTT | CASSPWSRGSTDTQYF
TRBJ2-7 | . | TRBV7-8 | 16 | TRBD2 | TGTGCCAGCAGCCTCGAGCTTGGGACTAGCGGGTACGAGCAGTACTTC | CASSLELGTSGYEQYF
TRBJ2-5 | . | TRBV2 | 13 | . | TGTGCCAGCAGATCCGTTGACAGGGAGACCCAGTACTTC | CASRSVDRETQYF